The 26 T cell receptor beta chains in this list originate from one sample, sequenced in a study of blood T cell repertoires in COVID-19. TCRdb keeps only in-frame clones here, not all; method: immunoSEQ multiplex PCR. In the table there are tens of thousands of clones, 86% of which are singletons. The specimen was peripheral blood. These receptors were obtained from a man in his fifties or sixties with active or convalescent COVID-19.

The chain links TRBV7-2 to TRBJ1-4, with 9 positions matching TRBD1. V trimming: 4 bases; J trimming: 4 bases; junction bases outside the gene matches: 7. The CDR3 loop spans 16 amino acids. CDR1 is SGHTA, CDR2 FQGNSA, per germline. The CDR3 DNA reads TGTGCCAGCAGCTCACAGGGGGCGGGTAATAATGAAAAACTGTTTTTT. It translates to CASSSQGAGNNEKLFF.

On this clone: The DNA is omitted, as the CDR3 cannot be located on it reliably, and the CDR3 follows TCRdb's listing. This chain joins TRBV3-1 (or the pseudogene TRBV3-2) and TRBJ2-1; TRBD1 was called by the table and not checked on the DNA. Germline CDR1 reads LGHDT; CDR2 reads YNNKEL (reference sequence). The CDR3 extends over 19 residues, inclusive of both ends. The CDR3 loop is CASSPRRGSLERDYNEQFF.

This rearrangement joins TRBV19 to TRBJ1-4, with unresolved D. The V end was cut by 3 bases, the J end by 10 bases, with 12 bases between. The germline CDR1 and CDR2 sequences are LNHDA and SQIVND (reference sequence). The CDR3 loop spans 13 amino acids. CDR3 sequence (DNA): TGTGCCAGTAGTATGGGGTCGGAGGGAAAACTGTTTTTT. It specifies CASSMGSEGKLFF.

The V gene is TRBV12-5, the J gene TRBJ2-1; TRBD1 matches at 8 bases. The germline V gene encodes CDR1 LGHNT and CDR2 FRNRAP. The trim removed 1 base at V and 5 bases at J, leaving 1 base unmatched. CDR3 length: 14 amino acids. The CDR3 coding sequence is TGTGCTAGTGGTTTGGGGACAGGGCACAATGAGCAGTTCTTC. Translating it yields CASGLGTGHNEQFF.

The genes are TRBV28 and TRBJ1-5; D call uncertain. This CDR3 has 15 amino acids. V lost 3 bases and J lost 0, with 9 bases in between. The germline V gene has CDR1 MDHEN and CDR2 SYDVKM. CDR3: CASSFREISNQPQHF. DNA of the CDR3: TGTGCCAGCAGTTTCCGGGAAATTAGCAATCAGCCCCAGCATTTT. The whole variable domain, remainder taken from reference TRBV28 and TRBJ1-5, is DVKVTQSSRYLVKRTGEKVFLECVQDMDHENMFWYRQDPGLGLRLIYFSYDVKMKEKGDIPEGYSVSREKKERFSLILESASTNQTSMYLCASSFREISNQPQHFGDGTRLSIL.

The chain couples TRBV11-2 to TRBJ2-3; TRBD1 is a possible D gene (5 bases). The CDR3 contains 15 residues. Between the trimmed V and J ends, which lost 1 base and 5 bases, there was a span of 13 bases. Germline V gene sequence: CDR1 SGHAT, CDR2 FQNNGV. The CDR3 here is CASSLASGPGDTQYF. CDR3 coding DNA: TGTGCCAGCAGCTTAGCTTCAGGGCCGGGAGATACGCAGTATTTT.

This CDR3 is CASSKQGAETQYF. The CDR3 DNA follows: TGTGCCAGCAGCAAACAGGGGGCCGAGACCCAGTACTTC. This chain joins TRBV27 and TRBJ2-5; 9 nucleotides agree with TRBD1. The V segment lost 6 bases and the J segment 5 bases; nucleotides outside the gene matches: 4. The germline V gene has CDR1 MNHEY and CDR2 SMNVEV (reference sequence). CDR3 size: 13 residues.

This rearrangement joins TRBV7-2 to TRBJ2-5; 12 nucleotides match TRBD1. The CDR3 is made up of 18 amino acids. Per germline, CDR1 SGHTA and CDR2 FQGNSA. V lost 0 bases to trimming and J lost 3 bases; unmatched junction nucleotides: 8. In nucleotides, the CDR3 is TGTGCCAGCAGCTTAGCGTTCCGGGACAGGGGGCTGGAAGAGACCCAGTACTTC. Amino acids: CASSLAFRDRGLEETQYF.

This clone was seen more than once but under ten times. The chain combines TRBV4-1 with TRBJ1-2; 7 nucleotides line up with TRBD1. Trimming removed 2 bases from V and 4 bases from J; junction bases left unmatched: 7. The CDR3 is 15 amino acids. Germline CDR1 reads MGHRA; CDR2 reads YSYEKL. The CDR3 reads CASSQTSGQPYGYTF. CDR3 sequence (DNA): TGCGCCAGCAGCCAAACTTCGGGACAGCCCTATGGCTACACCTTC.

The chain combines TRBV12-5 with TRBJ2-2, with D possibly matching TRBD2 (5 bases). Trimming stripped 0 bases from V and 0 bases from J, with 17 bases between. Germline CDR1 is LGHNT and CDR2 is FRNRAP. This CDR3 comprises 19 residues. CDR3 amino acids: CASGLVRDGRLSNTGELFF. For the CDR3, the DNA is TGTGCTAGTGGTTTGGTACGGGATGGTCGCCTGTCGAACACCGGGGAGCTGTTTTTT.

The rearrangement links TRBV28 to TRBJ1-3; weak D call: TRBD1 (6 bases). V lost 6 bases and J lost 5, with 14 bases in between. CDR1 is MDHEN, CDR2 SYDVKM, per germline. The CDR3 contains 14 residues. CDR3 region: CASREAGVRNTIYF. In nucleotides, the CDR3 is TGTGCCAGCAGGGAAGCAGGGGTCAGAAACACCATATATTTT.

The V and J genes are TRBV6-5 and TRBJ2-2, with D unclear. This CDR3 is 15 amino acids long. Trimming pared 6 bases from V and 0 bases from J, leaving 11 bases between. The germline gives CDR1 MNHEY, CDR2 SVGAGI. The CDR3: CASRRVGPNTGELFF. In DNA form, the CDR3 reads TGTGCCAGCAGACGGGTCGGCCCGAACACCGGGGAGCTGTTTTTT.

This chain links TRBV18 with TRBJ2-1; 8 positions match TRBD2. J was trimmed by 13 bases and V by 4 bases; bases with no gene match: 12. Germline lookup yields CDR1 KGHSH and CDR2 LQKENI. The CDR3 covers 14 residues. CDR3 nucleotides: TGTGCCAGCTCACAAGGCGGGGGGCCCCAGGAACAGTTCTTC. The encoded protein is CASSQGGGPQEQFF.

The chain employs TRBV18 and TRBJ2-2; D uncertain. Germline-derived CDR1 and CDR2 are KGHSH and LQKENI. Between the trimmed V and J ends, which lost 2 bases and 1 base, there was a span of 11 bases. The CDR3 extends over 16 amino acids. CDR3: CASSPVSTLNTGELFF. CDR3 DNA sequence: TGTGCCAGCTCACCAGTGAGTACCCTGAACACCGGGGAGCTGTTTTTT.

The V gene is TRBV5-5, the J gene TRBJ2-2; TRBD2 aligns across 7 bases. This CDR3 spans 16 amino acids. The germline V gene encodes CDR1 SGHKS and CDR2 YYEKEE (reference sequence). The V segment lost 2 bases and the J segment 8 bases; nucleotides outside the gene matches: 12. CDR3 sequence: CASSFGRTSTPGELFF. Here the CDR3 DNA reads TGTGCCAGCAGCTTCGGGCGGACTAGTACCCCGGGGGAGCTGTTTTTT. The whole variable domain, remainder taken from reference TRBV5-5 and TRBJ2-2, is DAGVTQSPTHLIKTRGQQVTLRCSPISGHKSVSWYQQVLGQGPQFIFQYYEKEERGRGNFPDRFSARQFPNYSSELNVNALLLGDSALYLCASSFGRTSTPGELFFGEGSRLTVL.

The J gene is TRBJ2-5, the V gene TRBV5-3; D remains ambiguous. TRBV5-3 counts as an open reading frame of uncertain function. The CDR3 runs to 11 residues. V lost 10 bases and J 2 bases, leaving 9 bases between the germline ends. In nucleotides, the CDR3 is TGTGCCGTCCTCTATCAAGAGACCCAGTACTTC. Translated: CAVLYQETQYF.

V is TRBV7-9 and J is TRBJ2-3; no firm D call. The V gene lost 0 bases and the J gene lost 1 base, with 8 bases spanning the gap. The CDR3 spans 15 residues. Germline loops: CDR1 SEHNR, CDR2 FQNEAQ (reference sequence). CDR3 loop: CASSLASFGTDTQYF. CDR3 DNA sequence: TGTGCCAGCAGCTTAGCTAGCTTTGGCACAGATACGCAGTATTTT.

This rearrangement joins TRBV29-1 to TRBJ2-7; 8 bases line up with TRBD2. The V gene end was trimmed by 6 bases and the J gene end by 10 bases; junction bases not matched to a gene: 5. This CDR3 is built from 10 residues. Germline-derived CDR1 and CDR2 are SQVTM and ANQGSEA. The CDR3 region has the DNA TGCAGCGTAACTAGCGGAGGCCAGTACTTC. The encoded protein is CSVTSGGQYF.

CDR3 coding DNA: TGTGCCAGCTCACACGGACTAGCGGGGGTTGTCCAAGAGACCCAGTACTTC. Its protein is CASSHGLAGVVQETQYF. The chain uses TRBV18 and TRBJ2-5; 13 bases align to TRBD2. The CDR3 covers 17 residues. V was pared by 4 bases and J by 1 base, with 6 bases of the junction left unmatched. Germline CDR1 and CDR2: KGHSH and LQKENI. The full variable domain, completed using reference TRBV18 and TRBJ2-5, is NAGVMQNPRHLVRRRGQEARLRCSPMKGHSHVYWYRQLPEEGLKFMVYLQKENIIDESGMPKERFSAEFPKEGPSILRIQQVVRGDSAAYFCASSHGLAGVVQETQYFGPGTRLLVL.

The DNA of the CDR3 is TGTGCCAGCAGCTTGGGCGGGGGGCGAGATACGCAGTATTTT. Its protein product is CASSLGGGRDTQYF. The chain recombines TRBV11-2 with TRBJ2-3, with TRBD2 matching 8 bases. This CDR3 is built from 14 residues. J was trimmed by 5 bases and V by 3 bases; bases with no gene match: 4. CDR1 SGHAT and CDR2 FQNNGV come from the germline V gene.

The rearrangement uses TRBV5-1 and TRBJ1-1; D remains unclear. Trimming removed 0 bases from V and 5 bases from J, with 14 bases in between. The germline V gene encodes CDR1 SGHRS and CDR2 YFSETQ. The CDR3 consists of 15 residues. CDR3 sequence (DNA): TGCGCCAGCAGCTTGGGAGGCGTCTCGGGTACTGAAGCTTTCTTT. Its translation is CASSLGGVSGTEAFF.

Here the CDR3 reads CASTIQGDEAEAFF. The CDR3 DNA reads TGTGCCAGTACCATACAGGGCGACGAAGCTGAAGCTTTCTTT. This chain joins TRBV19 and TRBJ1-1, with D tentatively TRBD1 (6 bases). Deletions cut 7 bases from V and 6 bases from J, with 18 bases between. This CDR3 region has 14 residues. Germline V gene sequence: CDR1 LNHDA, CDR2 SQIVND (reference sequence).

The chain combines TRBV19 with TRBJ2-7, with TRBD1 identical over 7 bases. The CDR3 loop spans 14 amino acids. CDR1 LNHDA and CDR2 SQIVND come from the germline V gene (reference sequence). J gave up 4 bases and V 3 bases, and 6 bases lay outside the gene matches. CDR3 bases: TGTGCCAGTAGTATCGGGACAGATAATTACGAGCAGTACTTC. Translating it yields CASSIGTDNYEQYF.

The chain joins TRBV19 to TRBJ2-5, with 13 bases identical to TRBD2. This CDR3 spans 15 amino acids. CDR1 and CDR2 from the germline V gene are LNHDA and SQIVND (reference sequence). V shed 6 bases and J 2 bases; nucleotides not matched to a gene: 3. Here the CDR3 DNA reads TGTGCCAGTAGGACTAGCGGGGGGACTCAAGAGACCCAGTACTTC. Protein product: CASRTSGGTQETQYF.

V gene TRBV5-4 combines with J gene TRBJ2-7; D perhaps matches TRBD2 (7 bases). Germline V CDR1 and CDR2: SGHNT, YYREEE (reference sequence). The V gene lost 5 bases and the J gene lost 5 bases, with 14 bases spanning the gap. The length of the CDR3 is 13 residues. The CDR3 DNA is TGTGCCAGCAGGGGGGGGCATAGCAACGAGCAGTACTTC. It translates to CASRGGHSNEQYF.

This chain links TRBV11-2 with TRBJ2-1; 10 positions match TRBD2. From germline, CDR1 is SGHAT and CDR2 FQNNGV. After removal of 4 bases from V and 6 bases from J, the junction contained 3 bases not matched to a gene. This CDR3 region has 14 residues. CDR3 amino acids: CASSSGLAVNEQFF. Here the CDR3 DNA reads TGTGCCAGCAGCTCCGGACTAGCGGTCAATGAGCAGTTCTTC. The entire variable domain, with the rest obtained from reference TRBV11-2 and TRBJ2-1, is as follows: EAGVAQSPRYKIIEKRQSVAFWCNPISGHATLYWYQQILGQGPKLLIQFQNNGVVDDSQLPKDRFSAERLKGVDSTLKIQPAKLEDSAVYLCASSSGLAVNEQFFGPGTRLTVL.